This T cell receptor (beta chain) emerged from a study of metastatic and nonmetastatic thyroid tumors. Overall study context: Thyroid patients, malignant and benign, had repertoires compared across blood and tumor or nodule tissue. Whole-study results and caveats: Compared with benign nodules, malignant thyroid tumors were reported to have significantly higher TCR beta diversity in both blood and tumor.

Original handling: A classifier of distant metastasis in papillary thyroid cancer was built from CDR3 differences (across clinicopathological groups). TCRdb re-called the PCR reads via MiXCR. TCRdb's processing, not the authors', yielded these V and J calls. The sample records tens of thousands of clones, around 14% being singletons. This clone has at least ten counts. The antigen remains unidentified. Each patient went into thyroid surgery without having received any treatment. The sequenced sample was blood. The sequence was obtained from a male donor with papillary thyroid cancer or a benign thyroid nodule (not recorded which). Some clones in this sample may be carry-over from other donors' samples.

CDR3 loop: CASSQRHSTYEQYF. The CDR3 DNA reads as TGTGCCAGCAGCCAGCGTCACTCGACCTACGAGCAGTACTTC. The J gene is TRBJ2-7, the V gene TRBV3-1, with D unclear. Germline-derived CDR1 and CDR2 are LGHDT and YNNKEL (reference sequence). Trimming removed 3 bases at V and 2 bases at J, with 11 bases between. This CDR3 has 14 amino acids.